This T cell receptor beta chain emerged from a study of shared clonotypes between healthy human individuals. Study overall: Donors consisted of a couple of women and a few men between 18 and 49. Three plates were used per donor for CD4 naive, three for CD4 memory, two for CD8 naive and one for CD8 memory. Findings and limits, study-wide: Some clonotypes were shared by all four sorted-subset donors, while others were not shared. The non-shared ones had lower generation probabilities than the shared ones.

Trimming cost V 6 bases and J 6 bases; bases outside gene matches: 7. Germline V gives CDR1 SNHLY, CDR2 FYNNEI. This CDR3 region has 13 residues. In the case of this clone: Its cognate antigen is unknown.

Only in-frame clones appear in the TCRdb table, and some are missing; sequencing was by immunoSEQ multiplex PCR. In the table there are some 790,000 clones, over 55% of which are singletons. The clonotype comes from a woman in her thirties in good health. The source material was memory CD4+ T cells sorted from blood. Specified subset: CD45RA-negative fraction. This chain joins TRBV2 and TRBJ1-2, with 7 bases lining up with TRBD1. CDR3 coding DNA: TGTGCCAGCAGGCAGGGGGAGACGGATGGCTACACCTTC. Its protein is CASRQGETDGYTF.